These 14 T cell receptor beta chains were all obtained from the same sample, sequenced in a study of identical twins. TCRdb itself ran the 5' RACE reads through MiXCR, one entry per CDR3 protein. This sample has 700,000 to 950,000 distinct CDR3 sequences; about 12% occur once, and the top ten carry roughly 1.5%. This sample also belongs to another study, concerning yellow fever vaccine responses in identical twins.

Material: PBMCs. The receptors come from a woman aged 18-29 years in good health.

The rearrangement links TRBV29-1 to TRBJ2-3; 7 nucleotides line up with TRBD2. CDR1 is SQVTM, CDR2 ANQGSEA, per germline. This CDR3 has 14 residues. J was trimmed by 6 bases and V by 2 bases; bases with no gene match: 8. The CDR3 loop is CSVERGRAPDTQYF. The CDR3 nucleotides are TGCAGCGTTGAAAGAGGGAGGGCCCCCGATACGCAGTATTTT.

V gene TRBV11-2 combines with J gene TRBJ2-5, with TRBD2 identical over 15 bases. This CDR3 has 18 residues. V shed 5 bases and J 2 bases; nucleotides not matched to a gene: 9. Looked up from germline, CDR1 is SGHAT and CDR2 is FQNNGV. CDR3 sequence (DNA): TGTGCCAGCAGCCGAGTGGAGGGACTAGCGGGAGGACAAGAGACCCAGTACTTC. It encodes CASSRVEGLAGGQETQYF.

This chain uses TRBV5-1 with TRBJ1-3, with D possibly TRBD1 on 5 matching bases. The CDR3 has 15 amino acids. Per germline, CDR1 SGHRS and CDR2 YFSETQ. Trimming took 2 bases from V and 0 from J, leaving 9 bases between them. The CDR3, as DNA: TGCGCCAGCAGCTTCGGACAAACCTCTGGAAACACCATATATTTT. As protein: CASSFGQTSGNTIYF.

The chain joins TRBV12-3 or TRBV12-4 to TRBJ2-7, with 8 bases that match TRBD1. The CDR3 has 14 amino acids. J gave up 6 bases and V 7 bases, and 11 bases lay outside the gene matches. This CDR3 reads CASTPAPQGGEQYF. Written as DNA, the CDR3 is TGTGCCAGCACCCCAGCTCCACAGGGGGGCGAGCAGTACTTC.

This clonotype was recorded many times. This chain uses TRBV20-1 with TRBJ1-5; TRBD1 is a possible D gene (6 bases). V dropped 0 bases and J dropped 1 base, with 13 bases sitting between them. Germline CDR1 is DFQATT and CDR2 is SNEGSKA (reference sequence). This CDR3 has 16 residues. In DNA, the CDR3 is TGCAGTGCTAGAGATGAACAGGGTTGGAGCAATCAGCCCCAGCATTTT. Translating gives CSARDEQGWSNQPQHF.

V usage is TRBV6-1 and J usage is TRBJ1-1; D gene unclear. Per the germline V gene, CDR1 is MNHNS and CDR2 is SASEGT. V lost 7 bases to trimming and J lost 0 bases, with 15 bases between them. This CDR3 comprises 15 residues. The CDR3 nucleotides read TGTGCCAGCACCAAAAGACCCGACCTGAACACTGAAGCTTTCTTT. It is translated as CASTKRPDLNTEAFF.

The chain couples TRBV20-1 to TRBJ2-3; 7 bases line up with TRBD1. This CDR3 has 14 amino acids. CDR1 and CDR2 (germline): DFQATT, SNEGSKA (reference sequence). V was pared by 5 bases and J by 0 bases, with 5 bases of the junction left unmatched. The CDR3 DNA is TGCAGTGCTCAGACAGGGTCTAGCACAGATACGCAGTATTTT. This translates into CSAQTGSSTDTQYF.

The V and J genes are TRBV11-2 and TRBJ2-2; 10 bases match TRBD2. Trimming at V came to 5 bases and at J to 3 bases, leaving 6 bases not matched to a gene. Germline-derived CDR1 and CDR2 are SGHAT and FQNNGV. The CDR3 runs to 16 residues. The CDR3: CASSTLAGDHTGELFF. CDR3 in DNA: TGTGCCAGCAGCACTCTAGCGGGGGACCACACCGGGGAGCTGTTTTTT.

The chain carries TRBV9 and TRBJ2-7; a possible D gene is TRBD2 (5 bases). V shed 3 bases and J shed 0 bases, with 13 bases lying between them. In germline, CDR1 is SGDLS, CDR2 YYNGEE. This CDR3 has 15 amino acids. The CDR3 loop reads CASSEWPGSSYEQYV. CDR3 in DNA: TGTGCCAGCAGCGAGTGGCCGGGGAGCTCCTACGAGCAGTACGTC.

The chain is built from TRBV11-2 and TRBJ1-1; 8 nucleotides line up with TRBD1. J gave up 3 bases and V 6 bases, and 9 bases lay outside the gene matches. The CDR3 totals 15 residues. Germline V CDR1 and CDR2: SGHAT, FQNNGV. CDR3 in amino acids: CASRHTTGEYTEAFF. Written as DNA, the CDR3 is TGTGCCAGCAGACACACGACAGGGGAGTACACTGAAGCTTTCTTT. The variable domain in full, completed from reference TRBV11-2 and TRBJ1-1, reads EAGVAQSPRYKIIEKRQSVAFWCNPISGHATLYWYQQILGQGPKLLIQFQNNGVVDDSQLPKDRFSAERLKGVDSTLKIQPAKLEDSAVYLCASRHTTGEYTEAFFGQGTRLTVV.

This clonotype has more than one count but fewer than ten. The V and J genes are TRBV29-1 and TRBJ2-1, with 9 bases fitting TRBD2. The V gene end was trimmed by 1 base and the J gene end by 4 bases; junction bases not matched to a gene: 8. Germline V lookup: CDR1 SQVTM, CDR2 ANQGSEA. The CDR3 sequence is 16 residues long. DNA for the CDR3: TGCAGCGTTGAAGGGAGGACTAGCGACCGGTACAATGAGCAGTTCTTC. Translation: CSVEGRTSDRYNEQFF.

This clonotype was found a few times. The chain has TRBV29-1 and TRBJ2-5; no definite D call. The CDR3 extends over 14 amino acids. V was shortened by 4 bases and J by 5 bases, with 17 bases between the two germline ends. Germline CDR1 SQVTM, CDR2 ANQGSEA. The CDR3 region is CSVVAGPPFETQYF. CDR3 bases: TGCAGCGTTGTTGCAGGTCCGCCTTTCGAGACCCAGTACTTC.

The sample holds many counts of this clonotype. J is TRBJ1-2 and V is TRBV28; 11 bases are a match to TRBD1. The J segment lost 7 bases and the V segment lost 4 bases, leaving 5 bases of the junction unmatched. Per the germline V gene, CDR1 is MDHEN and CDR2 is SYDVKM. The length of the CDR3 is 14 residues. CDR3: CASSSGQGGRGYTF. In nucleotides, the CDR3 is TGTGCCAGCAGTTCGGGACAGGGGGGCCGTGGCTACACCTTC.

The rearrangement joins TRBV21-1 to TRBJ1-1; the D segment call TRBD1 is taken from the table without a DNA check. TRBV21-1 is a listed pseudogene. The CDR3 is made up of 13 amino acids. Written as DNA, the CDR3 is TGTGCCAGCAGCCCTCAGGGGCGCCCTGAAGCTTTCTTT. Protein: CASSPQGRPEAFF.